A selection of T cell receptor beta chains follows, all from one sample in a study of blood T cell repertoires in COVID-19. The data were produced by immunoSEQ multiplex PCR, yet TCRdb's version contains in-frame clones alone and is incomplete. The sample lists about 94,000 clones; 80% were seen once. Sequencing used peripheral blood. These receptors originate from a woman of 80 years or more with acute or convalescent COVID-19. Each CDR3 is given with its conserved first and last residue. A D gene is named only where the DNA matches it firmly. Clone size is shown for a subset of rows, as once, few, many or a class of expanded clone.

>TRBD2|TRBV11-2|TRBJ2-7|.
TGTGCCAGCAGCCTAAGCGGGGGGTCCTACGAGCAGTACTTC
CASSLSGGSYEQYF
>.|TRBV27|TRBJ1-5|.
TGTGCCAGCAGCGGGACATCATATCAGCCCCAGCATTTT
CASSGTSYQPQHF
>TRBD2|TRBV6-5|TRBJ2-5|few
TGTGCCAGCAGACGCGGGAGTGAGACCCAGTACTTC
CASRRGSETQYF
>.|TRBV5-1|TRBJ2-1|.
TGCGCCAGCAGCTTGGACGGGACTTTATACAATGAGCAGTTCTTC
CASSLDGTLYNEQFF
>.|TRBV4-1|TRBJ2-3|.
TGCGCCAGCAGCCAAGCTGATAAGCTGTCAGATACGCAGTATTTT
CASSQADKLSDTQYF
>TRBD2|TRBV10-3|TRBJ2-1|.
TGTGCCATCAGCCTAGCGGGGGGGATGGATGAGCAGTTCTTC
CAISLAGGMDEQFF
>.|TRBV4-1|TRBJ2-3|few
TGCGCCAGCAGCCGAGCCGGACATTCTAGCACAGATACGCAGTATTTT
CASSRAGHSSTDTQYF
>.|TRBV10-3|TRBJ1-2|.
TGTGCCATCAGATCGACTTTAGGGGGAGCTAACTATGGCTACACCTTC
CAIRSTLGGANYGYTF
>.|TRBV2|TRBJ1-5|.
TGTGCCAGCAGTGTGCAGGCCCACCAGCCCCAGCATTTT
CASSVQAHQPQHF
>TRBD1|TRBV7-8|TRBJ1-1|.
TGTGCCAGCAGCTTATCAGGGGGCGGCACTGAAGCTTTCTTT
CASSLSGGGTEAFF
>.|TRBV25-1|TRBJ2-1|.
TGTGCCAGCAGTACCACAGTGGCGAGCTCCTACAATGAGCAGTTCTTC
CASSTTVASSYNEQFF
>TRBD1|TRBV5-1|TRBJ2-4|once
TGCGCCAGCAGCTTCCCGGGACAGGGACGGAACATTCAGTACTTC
CASSFPGQGRNIQYF
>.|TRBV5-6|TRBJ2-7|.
TGTGCCAGCAGCTTGGCCCCAGGCAGGGGTAGAAACGAGCAGTACTTC
CASSLAPGRGRNEQYF
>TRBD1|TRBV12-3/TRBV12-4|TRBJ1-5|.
TGTGCCAGCAGTGGACAGGCCGATCAGCCCCAGCATTTT
CASSGQADQPQHF
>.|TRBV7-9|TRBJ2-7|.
TGTGCCAGCAGCATTAACAGGGTGCCCTACGAGCAGTACTTC
CASSINRVPYEQYF
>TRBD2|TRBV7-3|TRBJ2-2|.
TGTGCCAGCAGCTGGACTAGCGGGGGGAACACCGGGGAGCTGTTTTTT
CASSWTSGGNTGELFF
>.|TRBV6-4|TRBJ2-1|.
TGTGCCAGCAGTGACCTAGGGGCCAGTACCTACAATGAGCAGTTCTTC
CASSDLGASTYNEQFF
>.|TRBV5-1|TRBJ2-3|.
TGCGCCAGCACTCTTCCGCAGGGGACCACAGATACGCAGTATTTT
CASTLPQGTTDTQYF
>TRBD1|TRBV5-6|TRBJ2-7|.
TGTGCCAGCAGCTGGGACAGCAATGGCGAGCAGTACTTC
CASSWDSNGEQYF
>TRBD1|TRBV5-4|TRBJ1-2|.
TGTGCCAGCAGCTCGAGGGGGCCCTATGGCTACACCTTC
CASSSRGPYGYTF
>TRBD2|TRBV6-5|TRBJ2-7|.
TGTGCCAGCAGTTATGGGTACGTGGTAGCGGGAGCCGAGCAGTACTTC
CASSYGYVVAGAEQYF
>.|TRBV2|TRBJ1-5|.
TGTGCCAGCACCGCCCGGAGTGGGGGAGGGAATCAGCCCCAGCATTTT
CASTARSGGGNQPQHF
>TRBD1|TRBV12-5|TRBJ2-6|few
TGTGCTAGTGGTTTGGGGGACAGGGCTGGGGCCAACGTCCTGACTTTC
CASGLGDRAGANVLTF
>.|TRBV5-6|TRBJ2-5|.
TGTGCTAGCAGCTTGTGGATCGTGAGGGAGGTCCAAGAGACCCAGTACTTC
CASSLWIVREVQETQYF
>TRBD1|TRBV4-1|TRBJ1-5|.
TGCGCCAGCAGCGCGGGGGACAGGGGGTATCAGCCCCAGCATTTT
CASSAGDRGYQPQHF
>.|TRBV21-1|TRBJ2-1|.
TGTGCCAGCAGCAATGGGGGACTAGGGCATGAGCAGTTCTTC
CASSNGGLGHEQFF
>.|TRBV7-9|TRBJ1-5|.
TGTGCCAGCAGCTTAGCGGGGGGGAGCAATCAGCCCCAGCATTTT
CASSLAGGSNQPQHF
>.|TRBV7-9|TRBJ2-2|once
TGTGCCAGCAGCTTTTTACTAGCCGGGACCGGGGAGCTGTTTTTT
CASSFLLAGTGELFF
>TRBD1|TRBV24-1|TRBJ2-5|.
TGTGCCACCAGTGATCGACAGGGGGTCCAAGAGACCCAGTACTTC
CATSDRQGVQETQYF
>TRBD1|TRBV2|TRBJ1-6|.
TGTGCCAGCCGAACAGGGGGCGTTAATTCACCCCTCCACTTT
CASRTGGVNSPLHF
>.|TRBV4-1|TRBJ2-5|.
TGCGCCAGCAGCCAGGCCCGGGGGGCGGGGGACTTGGAAGAGACCCAGTACTTC
CASSQARGAGDLEETQYF
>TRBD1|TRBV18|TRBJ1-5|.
TGTGCCAGCTCACCAATCAGGTGGACAGGGGGAATTTCGGGCAATCAGCCCCAGCATTTT
CASSPIRWTGGISGNQPQHF
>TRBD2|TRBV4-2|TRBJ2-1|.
TGTGCCAGCAGCCAAGACCTGGGAACTAGCGGGGGGTCCCTGGGCACCTACAATGAGCAGTTCTTC
CASSQDLGTSGGSLGTYNEQFF
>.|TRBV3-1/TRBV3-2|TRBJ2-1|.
TGTGCCAGCAGCCCCCTGGGAGGCCTATCTGACAATGAGCAGTTCTTC
CASSPLGGLSDNEQFF
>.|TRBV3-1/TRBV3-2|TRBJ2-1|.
TGTGCCAGCATCGGGCCAGGGACCTACAATGAGCAGTTCTTC
CASIGPGTYNEQFF
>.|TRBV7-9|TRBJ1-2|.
TGTGCCAGCGGTAAGCCCGAATCTAACTATGGCTACACCTTC
CASGKPESNYGYTF
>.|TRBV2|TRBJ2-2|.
TGTGCCAGCAGTGTCAGACAGAACACCGGGGAGCTGTTTTTT
CASSVRQNTGELFF
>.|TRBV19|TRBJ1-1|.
TGTGCCAGTACGCCGGCGGTAATGAACACTGAAGCTTTCTTT
CASTPAVMNTEAFF
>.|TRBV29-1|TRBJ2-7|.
TGCAGCGCAGGCCCGGCGGGATCTGACGAGCAGTACTTC
CSAGPAGSDEQYF
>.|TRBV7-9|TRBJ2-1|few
TGTGCCAGCAGCTTAAACACCGGGGGCTACAATGAGCAGTTCTTC
CASSLNTGGYNEQFF
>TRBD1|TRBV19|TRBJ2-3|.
TGTGCCAGCTCGGACAGGGGCACAGATACGCAGTATTTT
CASSDRGTDTQYF
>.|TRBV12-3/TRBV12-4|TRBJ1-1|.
TGTGCCAGCAGTTTTCTCCCGAACACTGAAGCTTTCTTT
CASSFLPNTEAFF
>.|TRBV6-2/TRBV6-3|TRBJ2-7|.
TGTGCCAGCAGCACTACAGGGCCGAGTTACGAGCAGTACTTC
CASSTTGPSYEQYF
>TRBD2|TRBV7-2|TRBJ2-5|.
TGTGCCAGCAGCGTCGGACTAGCGGGAGCCGCGACCCAGTACTTC
CASSVGLAGAATQYF
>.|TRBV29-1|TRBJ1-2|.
TGCAGCTTCCATGGACAGAACTATGGCTACACCTTC
CSFHGQNYGYTF
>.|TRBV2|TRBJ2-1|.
TGTGCCAGCAGTGATCCGGGGGCTAGCGGCCGGAGTGAGCAGTTCTTC
CASSDPGASGRSEQFF
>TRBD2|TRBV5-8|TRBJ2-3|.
TGTGCCAGCAGCACGGGACTAGCTCCTGATAGCACAGATACGCAGTATTTT
CASSTGLAPDSTDTQYF
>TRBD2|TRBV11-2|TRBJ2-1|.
TGTGCCAGCAGCCGCATTGGACTAGCGGGATCCTACAATGAGCAGTTCTTC
CASSRIGLAGSYNEQFF
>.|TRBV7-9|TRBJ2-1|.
TGTGCCAGCAGCCCCAGGTTGGGCAATGAGCAGTTCTTC
CASSPRLGNEQFF
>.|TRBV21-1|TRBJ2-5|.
TGTGCCAGCAACCGAAAAAAGGGAAGGGAACTAGCGGGACAAGAGACCCAGTACTTC
CASNRKKGRELAGQETQYF
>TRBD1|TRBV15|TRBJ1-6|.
TGTGCCACCAGCAGGTCGTACGGGACAGGGTACTCACCCCTCCACTTT
CATSRSYGTGYSPLHF
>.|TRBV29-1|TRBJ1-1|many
TGCAGCGTTGTAGGACAGACGAACACTGAAGCTTTCTTT
CSVVGQTNTEAFF
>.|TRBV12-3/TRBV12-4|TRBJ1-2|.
TGTGCCAGCAGTCCCCGCGGCTATGGCTACACCTTC
CASSPRGYGYTF
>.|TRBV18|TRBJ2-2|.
TGTGCCAGCTCACCGGGCGGGGGCTCCGCGGTTACCGGGGAGCTGTTTTTT
CASSPGGGSAVTGELFF
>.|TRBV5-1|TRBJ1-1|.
TGCGCCAGCAGCTTGGGACAGCCGAACACTGAAGCTTTCTTT
CASSLGQPNTEAFF
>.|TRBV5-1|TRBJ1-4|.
TGCGCCAGCAGCTTGGGGACTACTAATGAAAAACTGTTTTTT
CASSLGTTNEKLFF
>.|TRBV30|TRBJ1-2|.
TGTGCCTGGAGTACAGGGATTAACTATGGCTACACCTTC
CAWSTGINYGYTF
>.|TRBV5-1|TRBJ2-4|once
TGCGCCAGCAGCTTGCAACAGGGAAACATTCAGTACTTC
CASSLQQGNIQYF
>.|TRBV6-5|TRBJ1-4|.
TGTGCCAGCAGTTACGGGCACAATGAAAAACTGTTTTTT
CASSYGHNEKLFF